A selection of T cell receptor beta chains follows, all from one sample in a study of blood T cell repertoires in COVID-19. Profiling relied on immunoSEQ multiplex PCR, and the TCRdb table lists in-frame clones only, not all of them. This table holds some 110,000 clones, roughly nine tenths found once. Sequencing was carried out using peripheral blood. The receptor set was obtained from a human donor in a cohort sampled during active COVID-19. CDR3s leave out the opening cysteine and the closing phenylalanine or tryptophan. Fields, in order: J gene, V gene, CDR3 protein.

TRBJ2-3 TRBV10-1 ATQGQGTDTQY
TRBJ2-5 TRBV3-1/TRBV3-2 ASSPWRGQPQETQY
TRBJ2-3 TRBV7-9 ASSPGPDPLADTQY
TRBJ2-7 TRBV5-4 ASSLGSGRNYEQY
TRBJ1-4 TRBV6-1 ASSEPTSDEKLF
TRBJ2-5 TRBV4-1 ASSQERVWETQY
TRBJ2-5 TRBV29-1 SVARTSGQETQY
TRBJ2-7 TRBV7-6 ASSPQRTGQGYEQY
TRBJ2-1 TRBV7-2 ASTATSGAYNEQF
TRBJ2-3 TRBV6-4 ASSRLAGGPTDTQY
TRBJ2-7 TRBV6-5 ASGRDRSYEQY
TRBJ2-5 TRBV5-4 ASSLAGAGTQETQY
TRBJ1-2 TRBV5-1 ASSPGTGGAVFYGYT
TRBJ2-2 TRBV14 ASSQDPVSANTGELF
TRBJ2-7 TRBV27 ASSSRRLAGDEQY
TRBJ1-6 TRBV15 ATSRETGGTSPLH
TRBJ1-1 TRBV19 ASSIYPPRGMNTEAF
TRBJ1-4 TRBV2 ASGGQRGGDEKLF